This record concerns one T cell receptor (beta chain) sequence. Its antigen is undetermined. Sequencing of the DNA from cultured CD4+ T cells was carried out with the Oncomine TCR Beta short-read assay. Researchers extracted genomic DNA from CD4+ T cells that had been cultured. TCRdb re-analysed the PCR reads in MiXCR, keeping a single row per CDR3 protein. Altogether about 18,000 distinct CDR3 sequences are present, roughly 50% being singletons, with the ten largest covering approximately 7.2%. Treatment given: roughly 10-day PBMC culture with coronavirus spike peptide pools or control peptides (ViraFEST assay). For ViraFEST, peptide pools expanded antigen-specific T cells, after which the TCRs were sequenced. PBMCs, plated at roughly 2.2 million per well, were grown in the presence of approximately 10 IU/ml IL-2 and about 10 ug/ml peptide pools. These data originate in a study of vaccination and CD4 T cells after COVID-19. Findings and caveats of the study: Convalescent patients' clones that were vaccine-specific were spike mono-reactive in 304 of 307 cases.

CDR1 is SGHTA and CDR2 is FQGNSA in the germline V gene. V was clipped by 5 bases and J by 3 bases, with 14 bases between them. This CDR3 comprises 15 residues. This TCR was sampled from a human donor who had recovered from COVID-19. J is TRBJ1-3 and V is TRBV7-2; a weak D match, TRBD1 (5 bases). The sample comprised CD4+ T cells from blood, cultured in vitro. For the CDR3, the DNA is TGTGCCAGCAGCCAAGGGGAATTCGGTGGAAACACCATATATTTT. This gives the protein CASSQGEFGGNTIYF.